The 31 T cell receptor beta chains given below trace back to one sample, sequenced in a study of post-analysis software for immune sequencing data. Broader study findings: The five TRBV segments detected at higher frequency in patients than in controls included TRBV5-6, TRBV5-1 and TRBV20-1.

No cognate antigen is known for these TCRs. cDNA libraries for TCR beta contained unique molecular identifiers. Using its own MiXCR run on the PCR reads, TCRdb lists one record per CDR3 protein. The sample records around 770,000 distinct CDR3 sequences, approximately 44% being singletons. The material sequenced was blood. The receptors stem from a girl between 5 and 17 years old with multiple sclerosis.

V gene TRBV12-3 or TRBV12-4 combines with J gene TRBJ2-5; 8 positions agree with TRBD2. The CDR3 contains 18 residues. The ends lost 3 bases at V and 0 bases at J; junction bases unmatched: 12. The CDR3 DNA is TGTGCCAGCAGTTTCGGGCTAGCGGGCTTGGAATACCAAGAGACCCAGTACTTC. Translated: CASSFGLAGLEYQETQYF.

V gene TRBV7-2 combines with J gene TRBJ2-3; D gene unclear. V was pared by 10 bases and J by 2 bases, with 10 bases between. The CDR3 runs 12 residues. Germline loops: CDR1 SGHTA, CDR2 FQGNSA. CDR3 loop: CATLASTDTQYF. In nucleotides, the CDR3 is TGTGCCACCTTGGCCTCCACAGATACGCAGTATTTT.

The V gene is TRBV5-1, the J gene TRBJ2-5, with D possibly matching TRBD2 (5 bases). Deletions cut 4 bases from V and 3 bases from J, with 13 bases between. From germline, CDR1 is SGHRS and CDR2 YFSETQ. The CDR3 loop spans 14 amino acids. DNA of the CDR3: TGCGCCAGCAGCCCACGGAGAGCGGAAGAGACCCAGTACTTC. Protein product: CASSPRRAEETQYF.

The rearrangement links TRBV6-6 to TRBJ2-5, with 9 bases identical to TRBD2. Unmatched junction bases numbered 8, after V lost 0 bases and J lost 12 bases. CDR1 and CDR2 from the germline V gene are MNHNY and SVGAGI (reference sequence). This CDR3 is built from 14 residues. CDR3 nucleotide sequence: TGTGCCAGCAGTTACTCTGGGTTTGGGACTAGCAAGTACTTC. Encoded protein: CASSYSGFGTSKYF.

This clonotype was counted a few times. J is TRBJ2-4 and V is TRBV7-2; possible D gene TRBD1, 7 bases. The J call could be wrong; TRBJ2-7 is a better fit for the DNA end. Germline V gene lookup returns CDR1 SGHTA and CDR2 FQGNSA. The CDR3 loop spans 14 amino acids. This CDR3 reads CASSQAPGGGEQYF. Written as DNA, the CDR3 is TGTGCCAGCAGCCAAGCCCCAGGGGGAGGCGAGCAGTACTTC.

This chain uses TRBV13 with TRBJ2-5; D not resolved. The CDR3 runs 16 residues. Deletions cut 0 bases from V and 2 bases from J, with 13 bases between. The germline V gene has CDR1 PRHDT and CDR2 FYEKMQ (reference sequence). The CDR3 DNA is TGTGCCAGCAGCTTAGGGCAGAGGTTCTCTCAAGAGACCCAGTACTTC. Translated, it gives CASSLGQRFSQETQYF.

This clonotype came up a few times. This chain links TRBV6-5 with TRBJ2-3; D gene uncertain. Germline V gene lookup returns CDR1 MNHEY and CDR2 SVGAGI. The CDR3 is made up of 12 amino acids. The V and J ends lost 2 bases and 10 bases respectively, with 10 bases between them. The CDR3 nucleotides are TGTGCCAGCAGTTACGCCCAAGGTCCGCAGTATTTT. Translation gives CASSYAQGPQYF.

This clonotype was detected once. The J gene is TRBJ2-7, the V gene TRBV5-4, with 10 bases identical to TRBD2. The V segment lost 0 bases and the J segment 5 bases; nucleotides outside the gene matches: 2. Germline lookup yields CDR1 SGHNT and CDR2 YYREEE (reference sequence). CDR3 size: 14 residues. CDR3 protein: CASSLDTSGNEQYF. The CDR3 nucleotides read TGTGCCAGCAGCTTGGATACTAGCGGGAACGAGCAGTACTTC.

With regard to this clonotype: At one end, the junction sequence differs from germline, possibly due to a read error. The chain carries TRBV12-3 or TRBV12-4 and TRBJ2-1, with D perhaps TRBD2 (5 bases). This CDR3 has 12 residues. Here the CDR3 reads CASSPRGSEQVF. DNA for the CDR3: TGTGCCAGCAGTCCCCGGGGATCTGAGCAGGTCTTC.

This clonotype occurred a few times. The chain has TRBV29-1 and TRBJ2-4; 7 bases line up with TRBD2. Near its end, the DNA agrees better with TRBJ2-7, so the J call may be wrong. The CDR3 runs to 13 residues. The germline V gene encodes CDR1 SQVTM and CDR2 ANQGSEA. The CDR3 coding sequence is TGCAGCGTTGGCGGGACTAAAGCCTACGAGCAGTACTTC. This sequence encodes CSVGGTKAYEQYF.

The chain links TRBV10-1 to TRBJ2-1, with a weak D call TRBD2 (6 bases). The ends were cut back, 3 bases at V and 13 bases at J, with 10 bases in the middle. Germline V gene data show CDR1 as WNHNN and CDR2 as SYGVQD (reference sequence). The CDR3 sequence is 11 residues long. The CDR3 nucleotides are TGCGCCAGCAGTGATGTAGGACTACAGTTCTTC. This gives the protein CASSDVGLQFF.

The rearrangement uses TRBV28 and TRBJ2-1; 8 bases match TRBD2. The V segment lost 5 bases and the J segment 7 bases; nucleotides outside the gene matches: 10. CDR3 size: 15 residues. Germline V gives CDR1 MDHEN, CDR2 SYDVKM. CDR3 region: CASSPGASGRNEQFF. The CDR3 region has the DNA TGTGCCAGCAGTCCGGGCGCTAGCGGGCGGAATGAGCAGTTCTTC.

The V and J genes are TRBV7-3 and TRBJ1-1; no clear D. Trimming removed 5 bases from V and 1 base from J, with 14 bases in between. Germline lookup yields CDR1 SGHTA and CDR2 FQGTGA. CDR3 length: 15 amino acids. Here the CDR3 reads CASSPSTGQNTEAFF. The CDR3 DNA follows: TGTGCCAGCAGCCCCTCGACGGGCCAGAACACTGAAGCTTTCTTT.

V usage is TRBV6-1 and J usage is TRBJ1-2, with TRBD1 as a possible D gene (6 bases). The CDR3 sequence is 12 residues long. Per the germline V gene, CDR1 is MNHNS and CDR2 is SASEGT. V was shortened by 8 bases and J by 6 bases, with 13 bases between the two germline ends. In DNA, the CDR3 is TGTGCCAGCCAAACAGGGTATCATGGCTACACCTTC. Amino acids: CASQTGYHGYTF.

Only a few counts were recorded for this clonotype. This chain connects TRBV29-1 to TRBJ2-7; D might be TRBD2 (6 bases). This CDR3 is 13 amino acids long. Trimming took 7 bases from V and 6 from J, leaving 19 bases between them. Germline V gene sequence: CDR1 SQVTM, CDR2 ANQGSEA. The CDR3 loop reads CSAQPTGVSEQYF. The CDR3 region has the DNA TGCAGCGCCCAACCGACGGGGGTTAGCGAGCAGTACTTC.

The sample holds a few counts of this clonotype. This rearrangement joins TRBV18 to TRBJ2-6; D is possibly TRBD2 (5 bases). The germline CDR1 and CDR2 sequences are KGHSH and LQKENI. V lost 0 bases to trimming and J lost 5 bases, with 11 bases between them. This CDR3 is built from 16 residues. CDR3 DNA sequence: TGTGCCAGCTCACCACCGCGGGTTGGCTGGGCCAACGTCCTGACTTTC. Translating it yields CASSPPRVGWANVLTF. The complete variable domain, with remaining parts taken from reference TRBV18 and TRBJ2-6, reads NAGVMQNPRHLVRRRGQEARLRCSPMKGHSHVYWYRQLPEEGLKFMVYLQKENIIDESGMPKERFSAEFPKEGPSILRIQQVVRGDSAAYFCASSPPRVGWANVLTFGAGSRLTVL.

The V and J genes are TRBV11-1 and TRBJ2-7; TRBD1 is a possible D gene (6 bases). The end of the DNA aligns better with TRBJ2-5, so the J call may be wrong. The length of the CDR3 is 17 residues. Germline-derived CDR1 and CDR2 are SGHAT and FQDESV (reference sequence). The CDR3 DNA sequence: TGTGCCAGCAGCTTTCCCCCTGGAGCAGGGGTCGTGGTGACCCAGTACTTC. It codes for CASSFPPGAGVVVTQYF.

The rearrangement uses TRBV29-1 and TRBJ2-2; possibly TRBD1 or TRBD2 for D (5 bases each). V lost 4 bases and J 5 bases, leaving 11 bases between the germline ends. CDR3 length: 13 amino acids. Germline CDR1 and CDR2: SQVTM and ANQGSEA. CDR3 amino acids: CSVVVGGTGELFF. In nucleotides, the CDR3 is TGCAGCGTTGTTGTTGGGGGTACCGGGGAGCTGTTTTTT.

This clonotype has just one count. The CDR3 DNA reads as TGTGCCAGTAGCCTCGGGGCGGGAGACTGGGAGACCCAGTACTTC. Translated: CASSLGAGDWETQYF. V usage is TRBV19 and J usage is TRBJ2-5, with TRBD2 identical over 7 bases. The CDR3 is made up of 15 amino acids. V dropped 6 bases and J dropped 5; count of bases not matched to a gene: 12. Germline V gene sequence: CDR1 LNHDA, CDR2 SQIVND (reference sequence).

Only a few counts were recorded for this clonotype. The rearrangement links TRBV4-1 to TRBJ2-1; 7 bases align to TRBD2. Per the germline V gene, CDR1 is MGHRA and CDR2 is YSYEKL. The CDR3 length is 16 residues. The V segment lost 3 bases and the J segment 7 bases; nucleotides outside the gene matches: 12. In nucleotides, the CDR3 is TGCGCCAGCAGCCACGCGGATGATAGCGGGTTGAATGAGCAGTTCTTC. Residues: CASSHADDSGLNEQFF.

This clonotype appeared a few times. The gene calls are TRBV20-1 and TRBJ2-7; perhaps TRBD1 as D (6 bases). V lost 4 bases, J lost 2 bases, and 9 bases lay in between. This CDR3 is 12 amino acids long. Per germline, CDR1 DFQATT and CDR2 SNEGSKA (reference sequence). CDR3 sequence (DNA): TGCAGTGCTAACACAGGGACCTACGAGCAGTACTTC. As protein: CSANTGTYEQYF.

This chain links TRBV28 with TRBJ2-1; 12 nucleotides line up with TRBD1. CDR3 length: 19 residues. The V gene end was trimmed by 2 bases and the J gene end by 10 bases; junction bases not matched to a gene: 18. The germline gives CDR1 MDHEN, CDR2 SYDVKM. The CDR3 loop reads CASSLAGTGGGGASYEQFF. DNA of the CDR3: TGTGCCAGCAGTTTAGCCGGGACAGGGGGCGGCGGGGCCTCCTACGAGCAGTTCTTC.

This chain uses TRBV15 with TRBJ1-5; possible D gene TRBD1, 5 bases. The CDR3 length is 16 residues. CDR1 is LNHNV and CDR2 is YYDKDF in the germline V gene (reference sequence). V gave up 1 base and J gave up 4 bases, with 14 bases separating them. The chain's CDR3 is CATSRARQGGNQPQHF. CDR3 nucleotides: TGTGCCACCAGCAGAGCCCGGCAGGGTGGGAATCAGCCCCAGCATTTT. Filled out from reference TRBV15 and TRBJ1-5, the complete variable domain reads DAMVIQNPRYQVTQFGKPVTLSCSQTLNHNVMYWYQQKSSQAPKLLFHYYDKDFNNEADTPDNFQSRRPNTSFCFLDIRSPGLGDTAMYLCATSRARQGGNQPQHFGDGTRLSIL.

CDR3 nucleotides: TGTGCCAGCAGCCAACGGACTAGCGGGAGTCCGGATACGCAGTATTTT. Translated, it gives CASSQRTSGSPDTQYF. The V call is TRBV7-2, the J call TRBJ2-3; TRBD2 agrees at 13 bases. In germline, CDR1 is SGHTA, CDR2 FQGNSA. The CDR3 is 16 amino acids. V lost 5 bases and J lost 6; bases outside the gene matches: 8.

In this sample, this clonotype turned up a few times. This chain links TRBV9 with TRBJ1-2; 9 nucleotides match TRBD1. Per germline, CDR1 SGDLS and CDR2 YYNGEE. This CDR3 comprises 15 residues. V shed 4 bases and J 2 bases; nucleotides not matched to a gene: 6. The CDR3 reads CASSLGQGYNYGYTF. The CDR3 region has the DNA TGTGCCAGCAGCCTGGGACAGGGATACAACTATGGCTACACCTTC.

The chain uses TRBV9 and TRBJ2-3; 11 bases fit TRBD2. Per the germline V gene, CDR1 is SGDLS and CDR2 is YYNGEE. CDR3 size: 14 residues. The junction had 6 bases not matched to a gene; V was cut back by 3 bases and J by 9 bases. The CDR3, as DNA: TGTGCCAGCAGCGACCTAGCGGGAGGCGAAACGCAGTATTTT. This codes for CASSDLAGGETQYF.

The rearrangement links TRBV2 to TRBJ2-4, with D perhaps matching TRBD1 (6 bases). This CDR3 is 18 amino acids long. Trimming cost V 2 bases and J 3 bases, with 20 bases left between them. CDR1 SNHLY and CDR2 FYNNEI come from the germline V gene. The CDR3: CASSELIGQGMNKNIQYF. CDR3 sequence (DNA): TGTGCCAGCAGTGAATTGATTGGGCAGGGGATGAACAAAAACATTCAGTACTTC.

Worth noting for this clonotype: One end of the junction varies from germline; a read error may be responsible. The chain recombines TRBV12-3 or TRBV12-4 with TRBJ2-3; D gene ambiguous. CDR3 length equals 14 residues. Here the CDR3 DNA reads TGTGCCATCAGTTTGGGCATACCCACAGATACGCAGTATTTT. This translates into CAISLGIPTDTQYF.

J is TRBJ2-3 and V is TRBV12-3 or TRBV12-4; D is undetermined. The CDR3 consists of 14 residues. Trimming stripped 4 bases from V and 0 bases from J, with 8 bases between. CDR3 DNA: TGTGCCAGCAGTTGGCGGTCTAGCACAGATACGCAGTATTTT. Translation: CASSWRSSTDTQYF.

This clonotype was counted only a few times. The rearrangement joins TRBV10-1 to TRBJ2-7; D remains ambiguous. The ends were cut back, 7 bases at V and 3 bases at J, with 22 bases in the middle. Germline V CDR1 and CDR2: WNHNN, SYGVQD (reference sequence). The CDR3 extends over 16 amino acids. The CDR3 region is CASTWGRVPTLYEQYF. The CDR3 bases are TGCGCCAGCACCTGGGGAAGGGTTCCGACCCTCTACGAGCAGTACTTC.

The V call is TRBV7-2, the J call TRBJ1-4; no definite D call. From germline, CDR1 is SGHTA and CDR2 FQGNSA. The ends were cut back, 6 bases at V and 7 bases at J, with 15 bases in the middle. The CDR3 extends over 14 amino acids. The CDR3 is CASRPRASGEKLFF. The CDR3 nucleotides read TGTGCCAGCAGGCCTAGGGCCAGCGGTGAAAAACTGTTTTTT.